The source of this T cell receptor (beta chain) is a study of radiotherapy plus CTLA-4 blockade in lung cancer. The CDR3 runs to 13 residues. The germline V and J ends were trimmed by 2 bases and 2 bases, with 6 bases remaining between them. Germline loops: CDR1 SGHAT, CDR2 FQNNGV. Those with chemo-refractory metastatic non-small-cell lung cancer were treated with focal radiation combined with CTLA-4 blockade using ipilimumab. Remarks on this clone: Its antigen remains unknown.

Study-level results: How blood T cell clones changed early, along with interferon-beta, reportedly forecast response best.

Libraries were prepared by immunoSEQ multiplex PCR; TCRdb keeps only in-frame clonotypes and omits some of them. The sample carries 55,000 to 65,000 clones, 75% to 85% recorded once. The rearrangement links TRBV11-2 to TRBJ1-1; no definite D call. Here the sequenced sample was peripheral blood, taken from a patient treated with radiotherapy plus ipilimumab. The clonotype was recovered from a human donor with non-small cell lung cancer who had a partial response to radiotherapy plus ipilimumab. The CDR3 region has the DNA TGTGCCAGCAGCTTAAGCGGAAACACTGAAGCTTTCTTT. Translation: CASSLSGNTEAFF.